The source of this T cell receptor (beta chain) is a study of PD-1 blockade in mismatch repair-deficient tumors. Across the whole study: All were previously treated, progressing patients with about twelve mismatch repair-deficient cancer types.

Study results and limitations: After pembrolizumab, tumor-resident clones rose rapidly, then generally contracted before radiologic responses.

The V and J ends lost 3 bases and 5 bases respectively, with 13 bases between them. Germline CDR1 reads SGHAT; CDR2 reads FQNNGV. The CDR3 loop spans 14 amino acids. PCR or immunohistochemistry showed mismatch repair deficiency in every enrolled patient. The assay was immunoSEQ multiplex PCR, and TCRdb's table has in-frame clones only and misses some. The data contain some 66,000 clones, more than 70% of them singletons. As for this clone: The antigen remains unidentified.

The rearrangement uses TRBV11-2 and TRBJ2-5, with D tentatively TRBD1 or TRBD2 (6 bases each). The source is an adult with mismatch repair-deficient cancer. The sequencing here drew on peripheral blood, taken 52 weeks after starting pembrolizumab. CDR3 amino acids: CASSFHREEETQYF. CDR3 bases: TGTGCCAGCAGCTTTCACAGGGAGGAGGAGACCCAGTACTTC. Drawing the rest from reference TRBV11-2 and TRBJ2-5, the complete variable domain is EAGVAQSPRYKIIEKRQSVAFWCNPISGHATLYWYQQILGQGPKLLIQFQNNGVVDDSQLPKDRFSAERLKGVDSTLKIQPAKLEDSAVYLCASSFHREEETQYFGPGTRLLVL.